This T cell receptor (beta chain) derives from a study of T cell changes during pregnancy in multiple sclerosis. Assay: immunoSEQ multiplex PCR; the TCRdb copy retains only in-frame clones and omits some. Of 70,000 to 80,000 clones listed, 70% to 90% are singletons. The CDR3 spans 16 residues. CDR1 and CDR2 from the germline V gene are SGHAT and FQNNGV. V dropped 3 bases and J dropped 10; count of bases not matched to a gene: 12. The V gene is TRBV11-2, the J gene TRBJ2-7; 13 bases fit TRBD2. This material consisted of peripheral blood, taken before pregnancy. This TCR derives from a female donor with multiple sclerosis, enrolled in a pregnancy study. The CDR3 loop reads CASSFPKTLAGGYQYF. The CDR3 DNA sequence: TGTGCCAGCAGCTTTCCCAAAACACTAGCGGGAGGGTACCAGTACTTC. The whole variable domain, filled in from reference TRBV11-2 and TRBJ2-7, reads EAGVAQSPRYKIIEKRQSVAFWCNPISGHATLYWYQQILGQGPKLLIQFQNNGVVDDSQLPKDRFSAERLKGVDSTLKIQPAKLEDSAVYLCASSFPKTLAGGYQYFGPGTRLTVT.